The 14 T cell receptor beta chains in this list originate from one sample, sequenced in a study of T cell changes during pregnancy in multiple sclerosis. Libraries were prepared by immunoSEQ multiplex PCR; TCRdb keeps only in-frame clonotypes and omits some of them. This sample carries roughly 110,000 clones, 85% to 95% of them seen once, and the ten largest clones take 0.78%. The material sequenced was peripheral blood, taken in the third trimester of pregnancy. These receptors came from a female donor in good health, enrolled as a control in a pregnancy study.

This clone was found once. V usage is TRBV10-3 and J usage is TRBJ2-5, with 9 bases aligning to TRBD1. V gave up 6 bases and J gave up 4 bases; unmatched junction bases: 6. CDR3 size: 14 residues. Germline values: CDR1 ENHRY, CDR2 SYGVKD. The CDR3 loop reads CAISGQGSRETQYF. CDR3 nucleotides: TGTGCCATCAGCGGACAGGGGAGTCGAGAGACCCAGTACTTC.

The rearrangement joins TRBV2 to TRBJ2-7; D ambiguous. Germline values: CDR1 SNHLY, CDR2 FYNNEI. V dropped 1 base and J dropped 6 bases, with 13 bases sitting between them. This CDR3 spans 14 amino acids. CDR3 DNA sequence: TGTGCCAGCAGTGAAGTAGGCGGTCTTGGCGAGCAGTACTTC. Its translation is CASSEVGGLGEQYF.

This clone was counted between two and nine times. The gene calls are TRBV2 and TRBJ2-1, with D perhaps matching TRBD2 (7 bases). This CDR3 has 17 residues. Trimming shortened V by 2 bases and J by 7 bases, and 21 bases separated the two germline ends. Per germline, CDR1 SNHLY and CDR2 FYNNEI. This CDR3 is CASSERGGGQMANEQFF. The CDR3 DNA follows: TGTGCCAGCAGTGAAAGGGGGGGCGGACAGATGGCGAATGAGCAGTTCTTC.

The V gene is TRBV19, the J gene TRBJ1-1, with TRBD1 as a possible D gene (5 bases). The CDR3 is 13 amino acids. Trimming shortened V by 5 bases and J by 0 bases, and 7 bases separated the two germline ends. Germline V gene sequence: CDR1 LNHDA, CDR2 SQIVND (reference sequence). CDR3 in DNA: TGTGCCAGTAGTGCAGGGTTGAACACTGAAGCTTTCTTT. It specifies CASSAGLNTEAFF.

About this clone itself: At the DNA level, this CDR3 is encoded by other sequences in the same sample as well. The CDR3 is CASRQGIEQYF. The DNA for the CDR3 is TGTGCCAGCAGACAGGGAATCGAGCAGTACTTC. The chain uses TRBV2 and TRBJ2-7; the D gene is possibly TRBD1 (6 bases). The CDR3 length is 11 residues. V gave up 6 bases and J gave up 6 bases, with 9 bases separating them. Germline CDR1 is SNHLY and CDR2 is FYNNEI.

The chain employs TRBV4-3 and TRBJ1-4; 8 nucleotides agree with TRBD1. The CDR3 is made up of 15 amino acids. With V trimmed by 1 base and J by 10 bases, 8 bases remained unmatched. Germline V CDR1 and CDR2: LGHNA, YSLEER. The chain's CDR3 is CASSQARGRAGKLFF. CDR3 DNA sequence: TGCGCCAGCAGCCAAGCCAGGGGGCGAGCTGGAAAACTGTTTTTT.

The V call is TRBV27, the J call TRBJ1-6; D not certain. Germline values: CDR1 MNHEY, CDR2 SMNVEV (reference sequence). Trimming cost V 2 bases and J 0 bases, with 11 bases left between them. The CDR3 is 17 amino acids. The CDR3 DNA follows: TGTGCCAGCAGTTTAGTGGCAGCGAGCTCCTATAATTCACCCCTCCACTTT. Translated: CASSLVAASSYNSPLHF.

The CDR3 sequence: CASSLGGGDTEAFF. CDR3 sequence (DNA): TGCGCCAGCAGCTTGGGGGGCGGGGACACTGAAGCTTTCTTT. V and J are TRBV5-1 and TRBJ1-1, with D perhaps matching TRBD1 (5 bases). V lost 0 bases, J lost 3 bases, and 9 bases lay in between. This CDR3 is 14 amino acids long. Germline CDR1 reads SGHRS; CDR2 reads YFSETQ.

CDR3 residues: CASRGGSVDTEAFF. The DNA for the CDR3 is TGTGCCAGTCGTGGGGGGAGCGTGGACACTGAAGCTTTCTTT. The V gene is TRBV6-5, the J gene TRBJ1-1, with a weak D call TRBD1 (5 bases). In germline, CDR1 is MNHEY, CDR2 SVGAGI. This CDR3 spans 14 amino acids. The V end lost 9 bases, the J end lost 3 bases, and 17 bases lay between the germline ends.

This clone was seen a single time. The chain joins TRBV11-3 to TRBJ2-2; 11 bases fit TRBD2. The germline V gene encodes CDR1 SGHNT and CDR2 YENEEA. Unmatched junction bases numbered 5, after V lost 5 bases and J lost 3 bases. The CDR3 totals 16 residues. CDR3 loop: CASSLLAGGYTGELFF. CDR3 nucleotide sequence: TGTGCCAGCAGCCTTCTAGCGGGGGGTTACACCGGGGAGCTGTTTTTT.

The chain uses TRBV29-1 and TRBJ2-5, with 9 bases aligning to TRBD2. The CDR3 loop spans 15 amino acids. The V gene's germline CDR1 is SQVTM and CDR2 ANQGSEA. Trimming at V came to 4 bases and at J to 1 base, leaving 7 bases not matched to a gene. CDR3 sequence: CSVVMLAGFQETQYF. The DNA for the CDR3 is TGCAGCGTTGTTATGCTAGCGGGGTTCCAAGAGACCCAGTACTTC.

This chain joins TRBV5-4 and TRBJ2-2; 9 bases match TRBD1. Germline CDR1 is SGHNT and CDR2 is YYREEE (reference sequence). This CDR3 spans 17 amino acids. V lost 4 bases, J lost 5 bases, and 12 bases stayed unmatched. CDR3 sequence: CASSVPQGARSTGELFF. Written as DNA, the CDR3 is TGTGCCAGCAGCGTGCCACAGGGGGCGCGTTCGACCGGGGAGCTGTTTTTT.

V gene TRBV6-5 combines with J gene TRBJ2-3; 9 nucleotides line up with TRBD2. V shed 6 bases and J 5 bases; nucleotides not matched to a gene: 9. The CDR3 is 15 residues long. The germline V gene has CDR1 MNHEY and CDR2 SVGAGI. The CDR3 nucleotides are TGTGCCAGCAGCCACGGCGGGGGGGCCGGAGATACGCAGTATTTT. Its protein product is CASSHGGGAGDTQYF.

V is TRBV7-9 and J is TRBJ1-1; D remains ambiguous. V was trimmed by 3 bases and J by 3 bases, leaving 8 bases between them. The CDR3 runs 13 residues. Germline V gene lookup returns CDR1 SEHNR and CDR2 FQNEAQ (reference sequence). This CDR3 reads CASSFLGDTEAFF. The CDR3 DNA follows: TGTGCCAGCAGCTTCCTAGGCGACACTGAAGCTTTCTTT. Supplemented by reference TRBV7-9 and TRBJ1-1, the full variable domain reads DTGVSQNPRHKITKRGQNVTFRCDPISEHNRLYWYRQTLGQGPEFLTYFQNEAQLEKSRLLSDRFSAERPKGSFSTLEIQRTEQGDSAMYLCASSFLGDTEAFFGQGTRLTVV.